This T cell receptor beta chain originates from a study of T-cell reconstitution after alpha-beta-depleted transplantation in children. General study points: By one year post-transplant, T-cell counts and diversity largely arose from T cells that were newly produced. About two months after transplant, alpha-beta T cells reportedly came from several hundred expanded graft clones.

To note about this clonotype: Its target is unknown. This sequence may be a read error, since a much larger clone differs from it by one base.

Trimming cost V 5 bases and J 8 bases, with 10 bases left between them. There are 12 residues in the CDR3. The V gene's germline CDR1 is LGHNA and CDR2 YNFKEQ. Preparing the TCRbeta library involved the use of unique molecular identifiers. One entry per CDR3 protein, called by TCRdb with MiXCR from the PCR reads. The sample holds almost 500,000 distinct CDR3 sequences, about 10% seen once. The origin of this receptor is a child younger than 10 with inherited bone marrow failure, due to receive a stem cell transplant. This sample comprised PBMCs, obtained before TCRalphabeta/CD19-depleted stem cell transplant. The rearrangement links TRBV4-2 to TRBJ2-1; no clear D gene. CDR3 residues: CASSEVSDEQFF. In nucleotides, the CDR3 is TGTGCCAGCAGCGAAGTCTCGGATGAGCAGTTCTTC.